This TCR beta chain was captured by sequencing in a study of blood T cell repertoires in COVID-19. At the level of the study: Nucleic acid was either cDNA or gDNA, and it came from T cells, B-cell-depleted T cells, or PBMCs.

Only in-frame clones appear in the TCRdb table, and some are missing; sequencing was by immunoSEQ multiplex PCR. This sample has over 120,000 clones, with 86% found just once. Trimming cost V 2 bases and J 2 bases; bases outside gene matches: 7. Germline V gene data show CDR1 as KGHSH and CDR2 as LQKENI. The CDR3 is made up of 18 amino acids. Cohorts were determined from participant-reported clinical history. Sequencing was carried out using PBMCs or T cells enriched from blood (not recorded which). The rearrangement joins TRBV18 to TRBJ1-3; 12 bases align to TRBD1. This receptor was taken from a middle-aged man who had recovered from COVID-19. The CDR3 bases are TGTGCCAGCTCACCAGGGACAGGGGGCTTTCAAACTGGAAACACCATATATTTT. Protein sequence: CASSPGTGGFQTGNTIYF.